This passage covers 20 T cell receptor beta chains from one sample sequenced in a study of cytomegalovirus exposure and HLA in healthy donors. The PCR used 60 Vbeta and 13 Jbeta primers. Here immunoSEQ multiplex PCR was the method, and the copy in TCRdb shows in-frame clones only, minus some. The table records 200,000 or so clones, about 77% of them present only once. Sequenced input: PBMCs. All receptors come from a young woman in good health and CMV-seropositive.

The CDR3 region has the DNA TGTGCCAGCAGCGGGCGGGGGGGCGGCACCGGGGAGCTGTTTTTT. As protein: CASSGRGGGTGELFF. The chain couples TRBV9 to TRBJ2-2; 9 nucleotides align to TRBD2. Trimming at V came to 3 bases and at J to 4 bases, leaving 4 bases not matched to a gene. Per germline, CDR1 SGDLS and CDR2 YYNGEE. CDR3 length: 15 residues.

This chain links TRBV9 with TRBJ2-2; D unresolved. CDR3 length: 12 amino acids. Deletions cut 2 bases from V and 5 bases from J, with 4 bases between. Germline CDR1 and CDR2: SGDLS and YYNGEE. This CDR3 is CASSVETGELFF. In DNA, the CDR3 is TGTGCCAGCAGCGTGGAGACCGGGGAGCTGTTTTTT.

This clone is deemed medium-sized. The rearrangement uses TRBV16 and TRBJ1-5, with TRBD1 matching 8 bases. There are 14 residues in the CDR3. CDR1 KGHSY and CDR2 FQNENV come from the germline V gene. The V gene end was trimmed by 2 bases and the J gene end by 6 bases; junction bases not matched to a gene: 3. The CDR3, as DNA: TGTGCCAGCAGCCAACCAGGGGGCTCTCAGCCCCAGCATTTT. It specifies CASSQPGGSQPQHF.

This clone was detected once. V gene TRBV5-1 combines with J gene TRBJ2-1; D possibly corresponds to TRBD2 (6 bases). Deletions cut 2 bases from V and 9 bases from J, with 15 bases between. This CDR3 is built from 14 residues. Germline CDR1 reads SGHRS; CDR2 reads YFSETQ. The CDR3 spells CASSLFQTSSEQFF. In DNA form, the CDR3 reads TGCGCCAGCAGCTTATTCCAAACTAGCAGTGAGCAGTTCTTC.

The rearrangement uses TRBV19 and TRBJ1-2; possible D gene TRBD1, 5 bases. This CDR3 is built from 15 residues. V was trimmed by 1 base and J by 8 bases, leaving 17 bases between them. The germline V gene has CDR1 LNHDA and CDR2 SQIVND (reference sequence). The CDR3 DNA reads as TGTGCCAGTAGTATAGCCCTGGGACTTTTGGAAGGCTACACCTTC. Protein sequence: CASSIALGLLEGYTF.

This rearrangement joins TRBV5-1 to TRBJ2-7; TRBD2 agrees at 7 bases. CDR3 size: 14 residues. Germline lookup yields CDR1 SGHRS and CDR2 YFSETQ. V shed 4 bases, J shed 0 bases, and the junction held 4 bases outside the gene matches. The CDR3 region has the DNA TGCGCCAGCAGCATGGGACTACCCTCCTACGAGCAGTACTTC. Amino acids: CASSMGLPSYEQYF.

This clone occurred once. The gene calls are TRBV7-9 and TRBJ2-3; 9 bases are a match to TRBD2. Germline V gives CDR1 SEHNR, CDR2 FQNEAQ (reference sequence). The CDR3 covers 16 residues. Trimming took 1 base from V and 6 from J; bases not matched to a gene: 8. The CDR3 loop is CASSLGILAGMDTQYF. The CDR3 DNA follows: TGTGCCAGCAGCTTAGGGATTCTAGCGGGAATGGATACGCAGTATTTT. Full variable domain (outside the CDR3, taken from reference TRBV7-9 and TRBJ2-3): DTGVSQNPRHKITKRGQNVTFRCDPISEHNRLYWYRQTLGQGPEFLTYFQNEAQLEKSRLLSDRFSAERPKGSFSTLEIQRTEQGDSAMYLCASSLGILAGMDTQYFGPGTRLTVL.

V gene TRBV2 combines with J gene TRBJ1-1, with D unresolved. CDR3 length: 12 amino acids. V was pared by 4 bases and J by 0 bases, with 3 bases between. Looked up from germline, CDR1 is SNHLY and CDR2 is FYNNEI. Here the CDR3 DNA reads TGTGCCAGCAGTGTAGTGAACACTGAAGCTTTCTTT. This gives the protein CASSVVNTEAFF.

This chain uses TRBV6-1 with TRBJ2-2; TRBD2 might be the D (6 bases). The CDR3 extends over 15 amino acids. Trimming removed 3 bases at V and 2 bases at J, with 10 bases between. Germline lookup yields CDR1 MNHNS and CDR2 SASEGT. The DNA of the CDR3 is TGTGCCAGCAGTGACTTAGCGGCTAACACCGGGGAGCTGTTTTTT. Translating gives CASSDLAANTGELFF.

V is TRBV28 and J is TRBJ1-6; no definite D call. CDR3 length: 14 residues. V was pared by 1 base and J by 6 bases, with 7 bases between. Germline CDR1 is MDHEN and CDR2 is SYDVKM. CDR3 protein: CASSLSQVNSPLHF. CDR3 nucleotides: TGTGCCAGCAGTTTATCCCAGGTTAATTCACCCCTCCACTTT.

The chain uses TRBV6-5 and TRBJ1-2, with D perhaps matching TRBD1 (5 bases). Trimming removed 2 bases at V and 4 bases at J, with 17 bases between. This CDR3 comprises 16 residues. CDR1 is MNHEY and CDR2 is SVGAGI in the germline V gene. CDR3 nucleotides: TGTGCCAGCAGTTACGAGGCAGGGAGGGTGACCTATGGCTACACCTTC. This translates into CASSYEAGRVTYGYTF.

This clone was detected a few times. The rearrangement joins TRBV4-3 to TRBJ2-1; 8 bases match TRBD1. Germline-derived CDR1 and CDR2 are LGHNA and YSLEER. V trimming: 4 bases; J trimming: 7 bases; junction bases outside the gene matches: 9. The CDR3 is 15 residues long. Written as DNA, the CDR3 is TGCGCCAGCAGCCTCGGGACAGGAAACAGGAATGAGCAGTTCTTC. Translation: CASSLGTGNRNEQFF.

V usage is TRBV7-8 and J usage is TRBJ2-1; 13 bases fit TRBD2. The germline gives CDR1 SGHVS, CDR2 FQNEAQ. The CDR3 length is 17 residues. The V segment lost 5 bases and the J segment 0 bases; nucleotides outside the gene matches: 4. CDR3 loop: CASSRTSGGLSYNEQFF. The CDR3 DNA sequence: TGTGCCAGCAGCCGGACTAGCGGGGGTCTCTCCTACAATGAGCAGTTCTTC.

The chain employs TRBV6-6 and TRBJ2-3; 9 positions agree with TRBD2. The V gene end was trimmed by 7 bases and the J gene end by 3 bases; junction bases not matched to a gene: 5. Germline CDR1 is MNHNY and CDR2 is SVGAGI (reference sequence). The CDR3 is 14 residues long. The CDR3 protein is CASTGGGATDTQYF. In DNA, the CDR3 is TGTGCCAGCACCGGCGGGGGGGCAACAGATACGCAGTATTTT.

There are a few counts of this clone. The chain has TRBV4-3 and TRBJ2-7; D remains ambiguous. V was pared by 4 bases and J by 1 base, with 8 bases between. The CDR3 has 13 amino acids. The germline V gene encodes CDR1 LGHNA and CDR2 YSLEER. The CDR3 loop reads CASSLYRSYEQYF. The CDR3 bases are TGCGCCAGCAGCCTCTATCGGTCCTACGAGCAGTACTTC.

The chain links TRBV6-5 to TRBJ2-7, with a tentative D call TRBD2 (6 bases). V was clipped by 6 bases and J by 6 bases, with 15 bases between them. Germline-derived CDR1 and CDR2 are MNHEY and SVGAGI. CDR3 length: 13 amino acids. CDR3 sequence: CASSVLAGAEQYF. The CDR3 nucleotides are TGTGCCAGCAGCGTACTAGCTGGGGCCGAGCAGTACTTC.

V is TRBV4-1 and J is TRBJ1-6, with TRBD1 identical over 8 bases. V lost 4 bases and J lost 6; bases outside the gene matches: 5. CDR1 and CDR2 from the germline V gene are MGHRA and YSYEKL. CDR3 size: 15 residues. DNA of the CDR3: TGCGCCAGCAGCCCGCAGGGGGCTCGTAATTCACCCCTCCACTTT. This translates into CASSPQGARNSPLHF.

The chain couples TRBV7-9 to TRBJ1-5; possibly TRBD1 for D (6 bases). CDR1 is SEHNR, CDR2 FQNEAQ, per germline (reference sequence). V gave up 4 bases and J gave up 11 bases, with 18 bases separating them. The CDR3 is 14 amino acids. In DNA form, the CDR3 reads TGTGCCAGCAGCTCAGACAGGCCCGGCGTGTCCCAGCATTTT. Protein: CASSSDRPGVSQHF.

For the CDR3, the DNA is TGTGCCAGTAGTACGCAAAGGGGGGGAAATAATTCACCCCTCCACTTT. It specifies CASSTQRGGNNSPLHF. The J gene is TRBJ1-6, the V gene TRBV19; weak D call: TRBD1 (6 bases). Germline lookup yields CDR1 LNHDA and CDR2 SQIVND (reference sequence). V was clipped by 4 bases and J by 5 bases, with 15 bases between them. CDR3 length equals 16 residues.

The chain joins TRBV9 to TRBJ2-5; weak D call: TRBD2 (6 bases). The CDR3 runs to 16 residues. Trimming took off 0 bases at V and 2 bases at J, with 14 bases between the two ends. CDR1 and CDR2 (germline): SGDLS, YYNGEE. The CDR3 reads CASSVALPGGQETQYF. CDR3 nucleotide sequence: TGTGCCAGCAGCGTAGCCCTCCCTGGGGGGCAAGAGACCCAGTACTTC.